The 21 T cell receptor beta chains given below trace back to one sample, sequenced in a study of T-cell memory formation after mild COVID-19. MiXCR, applied by TCRdb to the 5' RACE reads, yields one record per CDR3 protein. The sample shows just over 350,000 distinct CDR3 sequences, approximately 15% of them seen only once. The sequencing input was PBMCs or a T cell subset sorted from them (not recorded which). The origin of the receptors is a young man who had mild COVID-19 (a few samples of this study predate the infection). Cell type and time point are not known.

V gene TRBV6-6 combines with J gene TRBJ2-2, with 11 bases fitting TRBD2. Per germline, CDR1 MNHNY and CDR2 SVGAGI (reference sequence). Trimming cost V 6 bases and J 6 bases; bases outside gene matches: 6. The CDR3 sequence is 15 residues long. CDR3 nucleotide sequence: TGTGCCAGCAGCGAGACTAGCGGGGTGTCCGGGGAGCTGTTTTTT. This translates into CASSETSGVSGELFF.

V usage is TRBV7-3 and J usage is TRBJ2-3; D is possibly TRBD1 (6 bases). Germline V gene lookup returns CDR1 SGHTA and CDR2 FQGTGA. The CDR3 sequence is 15 residues long. The V gene lost 1 base and the J gene lost 4 bases, with 12 bases spanning the gap. The CDR3 DNA sequence: TGTGCCAGCAGCTTAAGGTTAGGGGGAGCAGATACGCAGTATTTT. It translates to CASSLRLGGADTQYF.

This clonotype was observed a handful of times. The chain uses TRBV7-9 and TRBJ1-6, with a tentative D call TRBD1 (6 bases). This CDR3 has 16 amino acids. The germline V gene has CDR1 SEHNR and CDR2 FQNEAQ (reference sequence). V was clipped by 5 bases and J by 8 bases, with 19 bases between them. CDR3 in DNA: TGTGCCAGCAGCCGATCGACTTCGGGGGGCTATTCACCCCTCCACTTT. Amino acids: CASSRSTSGGYSPLHF.

The chain couples TRBV4-3 to TRBJ2-1; TRBD2 is a possible D gene (6 bases). Germline V gives CDR1 LGHNA, CDR2 YSLEER. Between the trimmed V and J ends, which lost 8 bases and 9 bases, there was a span of 23 bases. The CDR3 sequence is 15 residues long. In DNA, the CDR3 is TGCGCCAGCGCCATATTGGGGCGGGGAGTGCGTGAGCAGTTCTTC. This sequence encodes CASAILGRGVREQFF.

This clonotype was found a few times. The junction departs from germline at one end; a sequencing error may be responsible. This chain links TRBV6-6 with TRBJ1-6; 8 bases map to TRBD1. Germline V gene sequence: CDR1 MNHNY, CDR2 SVGAGI (reference sequence). The CDR3 spans 15 residues. The CDR3 DNA follows: TGTGCCAGCAGTCAAGACAGGGGAATCAATTCACCCCTCCGCTTT. Translating gives CASSQDRGINSPLRF.

The chain is built from TRBV12-3 or TRBV12-4 and TRBJ1-2; D is perhaps TRBD1 (6 bases). The V end lost 2 bases, the J end lost 8 bases, and 21 bases lay between the germline ends. The length of the CDR3 is 16 residues. CDR3: CASSLRDRGAAWGYTF. The CDR3, as DNA: TGTGCCAGCAGTTTACGGGATCGGGGGGCAGCTTGGGGCTACACCTTC.

This clonotype was counted at least ten times. The gene calls are TRBV7-2 and TRBJ2-2; the D gene is possibly TRBD2 (6 bases). CDR1 SGHTA and CDR2 FQGNSA come from the germline V gene. V dropped 3 bases and J dropped 5 bases, with 10 bases sitting between them. CDR3 size: 14 residues. The CDR3 DNA follows: TGTGCCAGCAGCTTTGGTCTAGCGACCGGGGAGCTGTTTTTT. Translated: CASSFGLATGELFF.

The sample holds a few counts of this clonotype. The V and J genes are TRBV4-2 and TRBJ2-3, with 14 nucleotides matching TRBD2. The germline V gene encodes CDR1 LGHNA and CDR2 YNFKEQ. Trimming removed 3 bases from V and 10 bases from J; junction bases left unmatched: 6. This CDR3 is built from 15 residues. CDR3 DNA sequence: TGTGCCAGCAGCCAGACTAGCGGGGGGGTACTGGCGCAGTATTTT. As protein: CASSQTSGGVLAQYF.

This chain joins TRBV7-9 and TRBJ1-1, with TRBD1 matching over 11 bases. This CDR3 has 16 amino acids. J was trimmed by 6 bases and V by 2 bases; bases with no gene match: 8. Germline V CDR1 and CDR2: SEHNR, FQNEAQ (reference sequence). This CDR3 reads CASSLLGQGAGSEAFF. CDR3 coding DNA: TGTGCCAGCAGCTTATTAGGACAGGGGGCCGGATCTGAAGCTTTCTTT.

The V and J genes are TRBV28 and TRBJ2-4; D is possibly TRBD1 (6 bases). The germline gives CDR1 MDHEN, CDR2 SYDVKM. The CDR3 length is 14 residues. The V gene lost 6 bases and the J gene lost 5 bases, with 14 bases spanning the gap. The CDR3 coding sequence is TGTGCCAGCAGCCCTCACAGGGTGCAAAACATTCAGTACTTC. Translating it yields CASSPHRVQNIQYF. Complete variable domain (other parts from reference TRBV28 and TRBJ2-4): DVKVTQSSRYLVKRTGEKVFLECVQDMDHENMFWYRQDPGLGLRLIYFSYDVKMKEKGDIPEGYSVSREKKERFSLILESASTNQTSMYLCASSPHRVQNIQYFGAGTRLSVL.

The V and J genes are TRBV20-1 and TRBJ1-5, with 8 bases matching TRBD1. J gave up 6 bases and V 1 base, and 5 bases lay outside the gene matches. The CDR3 covers 14 residues. Germline CDR1 reads DFQATT; CDR2 reads SNEGSKA (reference sequence). The CDR3 bases are TGCAGTGCTAGAGGCACAGGGGGAGGTCAGCCCCAGCATTTT. This encodes CSARGTGGGQPQHF.

The chain employs TRBV20-1 and TRBJ1-4; 9 positions agree with TRBD1. Germline values: CDR1 DFQATT, CDR2 SNEGSKA (reference sequence). With V trimmed by 6 bases and J by 10 bases, 15 bases remained unmatched. CDR3 length: 15 residues. CDR3 sequence reads: CSALPRDRVFGKLFF. As DNA, the CDR3 is TGCAGTGCCCTACCCCGGGACAGGGTCTTTGGAAAACTGTTTTTT.

V usage is TRBV10-3 and J usage is TRBJ2-1; D may match TRBD1 or TRBD2 (6 bases each). The CDR3 covers 11 residues. V lost 8 bases and J lost 9, with 11 bases in between. Germline loops: CDR1 ENHRY, CDR2 SYGVKD. Here the CDR3 reads CAIRGLGEQFF. DNA for the CDR3: TGTGCCATCCGGGGGCTCGGTGAGCAGTTCTTC.

This clonotype was recorded a few times. Written as DNA, the CDR3 is TGTGCCAGCAGTTTAATGGGGGATCAGCCCCAGCATTTT. Protein sequence: CASSLMGDQPQHF. The chain recombines TRBV12-3 or TRBV12-4 with TRBJ1-5, with D perhaps matching TRBD1 (5 bases). Trimming took off 2 bases at V and 5 bases at J, with 7 bases between the two ends. This CDR3 contains 13 residues.

The chain employs TRBV12-3 or TRBV12-4 and TRBJ2-5; TRBD1 aligns across 8 bases. V dropped 0 bases and J dropped 5; count of bases not matched to a gene: 5. The CDR3 loop spans 15 amino acids. CDR3 sequence (DNA): TGTGCCAGCAGTTTAGCGGTCAGGGGGCAGGAGACCCAGTACTTC. Amino acid sequence: CASSLAVRGQETQYF.

The V and J genes are TRBV24-1 and TRBJ2-2, with 7 bases lining up with TRBD1. Looked up from germline, CDR1 is KGHDR and CDR2 is SFDVKD. The CDR3 consists of 18 residues. V trimming: 3 bases; J trimming: 0 bases; junction bases outside the gene matches: 9. The CDR3 DNA is TGTGCCACCAGTGATCCCCGGGACAGAGATTCGAACACCGGGGAGCTGTTTTTT. It specifies CATSDPRDRDSNTGELFF.

V and J are TRBV2 and TRBJ1-5; 9 nucleotides match TRBD1. Germline trimming cut 8 bases from V and 7 bases from J; bases unmatched to any gene: 12. The germline CDR1 and CDR2 sequences are SNHLY and FYNNEI. This CDR3 is 15 amino acids long. In nucleotides, the CDR3 is TGTGCCAGCTGCGCTGAGACAGGGGGTGGCCAGCCCCAGCATTTT. Translation: CASCAETGGGQPQHF.

This clonotype has ten or more counts. The V call is TRBV12-3 or TRBV12-4, the J call TRBJ1-1; perhaps TRBD1 as D (5 bases). There are 16 residues in the CDR3. Trimming pared 5 bases from V and 1 base from J, leaving 17 bases between. The CDR3 reads CASSPLPATGNTEAFF. The CDR3 bases are TGTGCCAGCAGTCCTCTCCCCGCCACAGGGAACACTGAAGCTTTCTTT.

This clonotype was observed a few times. This rearrangement joins TRBV29-1 to TRBJ1-1; 8 bases are shared with TRBD1. The germline V gene has CDR1 SQVTM and CDR2 ANQGSEA. Trimming removed 6 bases from V and 8 bases from J; junction bases left unmatched: 11. The CDR3 sequence is 13 residues long. The CDR3 sequence is CSVETGEEAEAFF. The CDR3 DNA reads as TGCAGCGTCGAGACAGGGGAGGAAGCCGAAGCTTTCTTT.

J is TRBJ2-2 and V is TRBV5-5; no clear D gene. The germline V and J ends were trimmed by 0 bases and 6 bases, with 9 bases remaining between them. The CDR3 spans 14 residues. Germline CDR1 and CDR2: SGHKS and YYEKEE (reference sequence). The DNA of the CDR3 is TGTGCCAGCAGCTTGGGTCCAGAGGCCGGGGAGCTGTTTTTT. Residues: CASSLGPEAGELFF.

There are many counts of this clonotype. The CDR3 protein is CASRGGGSTDTQYF. DNA of the CDR3: TGTGCCAGCAGAGGCGGGGGAAGCACAGATACGCAGTATTTT. This sequence joins TRBV7-2 and TRBJ2-3; 7 bases align to TRBD2. Germline CDR1 and CDR2: SGHTA and FQGNSA. This CDR3 is built from 14 residues. Losses at the gene ends were 6 bases for V and 0 bases for J; bases not matched to a gene: 3.